The 7 T cell receptor beta chains below were found in one sample sequenced in a study of patients and donors after allogeneic stem cell transplantation. MiXCR, applied by TCRdb to the RT-PCR reads, yields one record per CDR3 protein. The sample has approximately 160,000 distinct CDR3 sequences, about 30% seen once. The specimen sequenced was blood, either unsorted or a sorted T cell fraction (not recorded which). These receptors were collected from a human donor who was either an allogeneic HSCT recipient or a stem cell or donor lymphocyte infusion donor (not recorded which). It is not recorded whose cells these are; they may come from a transplant donor.

The genes are TRBV27 and TRBJ2-5; the match to TRBD2 covers 10 bases. The V gene's germline CDR1 is MNHEY and CDR2 SMNVEV (reference sequence). CDR3 length: 16 residues. Trimming removed 3 bases from V and 4 bases from J; junction bases left unmatched: 8. CDR3 DNA: TGTGCCAGCAGTTTCGAATCTAGCGGGAGATCAGAGACCCAGTACTTC. This codes for CASSFESSGRSETQYF.

This clonotype was found a few times. The chain recombines TRBV28 with TRBJ1-5; 9 bases are shared with TRBD1. Trimming at V came to 6 bases and at J to 5 bases, leaving 5 bases not matched to a gene. This CDR3 comprises 14 residues. Per the germline V gene, CDR1 is MDHEN and CDR2 is SYDVKM. Written as DNA, the CDR3 is TGTGCCAGCAGGGGTGGGACAGGGTATCAGCCCCAGCATTTT. Amino acid sequence: CASRGGTGYQPQHF.

This clonotype was recorded once. The gene calls are TRBV7-3 and TRBJ2-1, with 8 bases aligning to TRBD2. Looked up from germline, CDR1 is SGHTA and CDR2 is FQGTGA. This CDR3 has 15 residues. J gave up 4 bases and V 5 bases, and 7 bases lay outside the gene matches. CDR3 loop: CASSTGGSSYNEQFF. The CDR3 DNA sequence: TGTGCCAGCAGCACGGGAGGGTCTTCTTACAATGAGCAGTTCTTC.

This clonotype has at least ten counts. This chain connects TRBV4-2 to TRBJ1-1; 9 bases align to TRBD1. The CDR3 has 15 residues. The germline V gene encodes CDR1 LGHNA and CDR2 YNFKEQ. V shed 3 bases and J 5 bases; nucleotides not matched to a gene: 7. CDR3 protein: CASSQLGTGRTEAFF. The CDR3 DNA is TGTGCCAGCAGCCAGTTGGGGACAGGGAGGACTGAAGCTTTCTTT.

This clonotype was seen ten or more times. The rearrangement uses TRBV7-2 and TRBJ1-6, with D tentatively TRBD1 (6 bases). Germline CDR1 is SGHTA and CDR2 is FQGNSA. The CDR3 is 17 amino acids. The ends were cut back, 5 bases at V and 7 bases at J, with 21 bases in the middle. For the CDR3, the DNA is TGTGCCAGCAGCCCACGTCAGAGACAGGCTCGGAATTCACCCCTCCACTTT. Its protein is CASSPRQRQARNSPLHF.

CDR3: CSAPQHGEYNQPQHF. The CDR3, as DNA: TGCAGTGCTCCCCAACATGGAGAATACAATCAGCCCCAGCATTTT. This chain joins TRBV20-1 and TRBJ1-5; D is unclear. Germline V lookup: CDR1 DFQATT, CDR2 SNEGSKA (reference sequence). The CDR3 extends over 15 amino acids. V lost 5 bases to trimming and J lost 3 bases, with 17 bases between them.

About this clonotype: One end of the junction fails to match germline, which may point to a read error. This chain links TRBV30 with TRBJ2-7; D is unclear. The CDR3 runs to 11 residues. Germline CDR1 is GTSNPN and CDR2 is SVGIG (reference sequence). CDR3 nucleotides: TGTGCCTGGAGTGCGGCCTACGAGCGGTACTTC. Translation gives CAWSAAYERYF.